One and the same sample provided the 16 T cell receptor beta chains below, sequenced in a study of technical replicates of blood from several donors. Some clones are missing from TCRdb's copy, which holds only in-frame ones; the method was immunoSEQ multiplex PCR. The top ten clones hold around 0.4% of a sample with around 49,000 clones, 95% to 96% of them seen once. The sequencing input was T cells isolated from PBMCs. These receptors all come from a human donor in good health.

V is TRBV9 and J is TRBJ2-7; D not resolved. Germline values: CDR1 SGDLS, CDR2 YYNGEE. Trimming left V 0 bases short and J 6 bases short, with 13 bases between. The CDR3 loop spans 14 amino acids. The CDR3 here is CASSVGGGTLEQYF. The DNA for the CDR3 is TGTGCCAGCAGCGTAGGCGGTGGAACCCTCGAGCAGTACTTC.

This chain uses TRBV5-1 with TRBJ2-3; a possible D gene is TRBD2 (5 bases). The CDR3 loop spans 13 amino acids. The V gene lost 4 bases and the J gene lost 4 bases, with 10 bases spanning the gap. Germline CDR1 is SGHRS and CDR2 is YFSETQ. CDR3 nucleotides: TGCGCCAGCAGCCTTGGGGAGCCAGATACGCAGTATTTT. It yields the protein CASSLGEPDTQYF.

This clone showed up just once. The V and J genes are TRBV18 and TRBJ1-2, with D possibly matching TRBD1 (5 bases). The CDR3 length is 12 residues. V shed 8 bases and J shed 5 bases, with 12 bases lying between them. Germline V gene sequence: CDR1 KGHSH, CDR2 LQKENI. The CDR3 DNA reads TGTGCCAGCGCGGGACTGACTTATGGCTACACCTTC. It codes for CASAGLTYGYTF.

Comments on this clone: The sample carries other DNA sequences with the same CDR3. The chain links TRBV9 to TRBJ2-7, with D uncertain. The CDR3 contains 13 residues. Germline V lookup: CDR1 SGDLS, CDR2 YYNGEE. Trimming left V 0 bases short and J 0 bases short, with 4 bases between. CDR3 loop: CASSVDSSYEQYF. The CDR3 DNA sequence: TGTGCCAGCAGCGTAGATAGCTCCTACGAGCAGTACTTC. Filled out from reference TRBV9 and TRBJ2-7, the complete variable domain reads DSGVTQTPKHLITATGQRVTLRCSPRSGDLSVYWYQQSLDQGLQFLIQYYNGEERAKGNILERFSAQQFPDLHSELNLSSLELGDSALYFCASSVDSSYEQYFGPGTRLTVT.

This clone was recorded once. The rearrangement joins TRBV6-1 to TRBJ1-3, with D perhaps matching TRBD1 (6 bases). This CDR3 spans 14 amino acids. The germline V and J ends were trimmed by 3 bases and 2 bases, with 8 bases remaining between them. CDR1 and CDR2 (germline): MNHNS, SASEGT. Here the CDR3 reads CASSEAGAGNTIYF. The DNA of the CDR3 is TGTGCCAGCAGTGAGGCAGGGGCTGGAAACACCATATATTTT.

The CDR3 DNA reads as TGCGCCAGCAGCTTTACGGTGAGCTCCTACAATGAGCAGTTCTTC. Protein sequence: CASSFTVSSYNEQFF. The chain combines TRBV5-1 with TRBJ2-1; D is uncertain. The V end was cut by 2 bases, the J end by 0 bases, with 9 bases between. From germline, CDR1 is SGHRS and CDR2 YFSETQ. The CDR3 covers 15 residues.

The chain links TRBV7-2 to TRBJ2-7; tentative D call: TRBD1 (5 bases). The V end was cut by 1 base, the J end by 5 bases, with 12 bases between. Germline V gene lookup returns CDR1 SGHTA and CDR2 FQGNSA. The CDR3 extends over 14 amino acids. CDR3 nucleotide sequence: TGTGCCAGCAGCTTAGGGCAGGGTAGCAACGAGCAGTACTTC. Translated: CASSLGQGSNEQYF.

The rearrangement uses TRBV6-1 and TRBJ2-7; tentative D call: TRBD1 (5 bases). Germline CDR1 reads MNHNS; CDR2 reads SASEGT. Trimming pared 2 bases from V and 2 bases from J, leaving 16 bases between. CDR3 length: 16 amino acids. CDR3 protein: CASSESITSRAYEQYF. The DNA for the CDR3 is TGTGCCAGCAGTGAATCCATAACGTCCAGGGCCTACGAGCAGTACTTC.

The chain's CDR3 is CASSRAGGGTDTQYF. The CDR3 region has the DNA TGTGCCAGCAGCCGAGCGGGAGGGGGGACAGATACGCAGTATTTT. The chain uses TRBV5-4 and TRBJ2-3; 10 nucleotides line up with TRBD2. The J segment lost 3 bases and the V segment lost 4 bases, leaving 5 bases of the junction unmatched. The CDR3 covers 15 residues. CDR1 is SGHNT and CDR2 is YYREEE in the germline V gene (reference sequence). Drawing the rest from reference TRBV5-4 and TRBJ2-3, the complete variable domain is ETGVTQSPTHLIKTRGQQVTLRCSSQSGHNTVSWYQQALGQGPQFIFQYYREEENGRGNFPPRFSGLQFPNYSSELNVNALELDDSALYLCASSRAGGGTDTQYFGPGTRLTVL.

V is TRBV7-9 and J is TRBJ1-2, with D uncertain. Germline V CDR1 and CDR2: SEHNR, FQNEAQ (reference sequence). The CDR3 is 14 residues long. V gave up 0 bases and J gave up 6 bases, with 11 bases separating them. This CDR3 is CASSLAMAANGYTF. CDR3 coding DNA: TGTGCCAGCAGCTTAGCTATGGCTGCCAATGGCTACACCTTC.

The rearrangement joins TRBV6-6 to TRBJ2-2; D perhaps matches TRBD1 (6 bases). The length of the CDR3 is 15 residues. The ends were cut back, 5 bases at V and 7 bases at J, with 17 bases in the middle. Germline CDR1 reads MNHNY; CDR2 reads SVGAGI (reference sequence). The CDR3 loop is CASSDTRGSVGELFF. The DNA of the CDR3 is TGTGCCAGCAGTGACACCAGGGGTTCGGTCGGGGAGCTGTTTTTT.

This chain uses TRBV5-1 with TRBJ1-1; possible D gene TRBD1, 6 bases. V lost 7 bases and J 4 bases, leaving 14 bases between the germline ends. Germline lookup yields CDR1 SGHRS and CDR2 YFSETQ. The CDR3 consists of 13 residues. CDR3: CASEKGDGTEAFF. The CDR3 bases are TGCGCCAGCGAGAAGGGGGATGGCACTGAAGCTTTCTTT.

This chain links TRBV7-9 with TRBJ2-4, with TRBD1 matching over 7 bases. With 5 bases clipped from V and 6 bases from J, the junction kept 4 bases outside the gene matches. This CDR3 contains 13 residues. Germline V gene data show CDR1 as SEHNR and CDR2 as FQNEAQ (reference sequence). The CDR3 reads CASSDRDRNIQYF. For the CDR3, the DNA is TGTGCCAGCAGCGACCGGGACAGAAACATTCAGTACTTC.

V is TRBV29-1 and J is TRBJ2-3; 7 nucleotides align to TRBD2. The CDR3 has 17 amino acids. Trimming removed 4 bases from V and 4 bases from J; junction bases left unmatched: 17. Per the germline V gene, CDR1 is SQVTM and CDR2 is ANQGSEA. The CDR3 nucleotides are TGCAGCGTTGCTGTAGCGGGCAGGATTAATCTGGCAGATACGCAGTATTTT. Translation gives CSVAVAGRINLADTQYF.

This chain joins TRBV6-5 and TRBJ2-2; 8 bases map to TRBD1. Germline lookup yields CDR1 MNHEY and CDR2 SVGAGI. V shed 5 bases, J shed 6 bases, and the junction held 5 bases outside the gene matches. The CDR3 contains 14 residues. The CDR3: CASSQDRVAGELFF. Written as DNA, the CDR3 is TGTGCCAGCAGTCAGGACAGGGTGGCCGGGGAGCTGTTTTTT.

The rearrangement links TRBV2 to TRBJ1-5; D not resolved. Germline CDR1 and CDR2: SNHLY and FYNNEI. The CDR3 loop spans 15 amino acids. The V end was cut by 1 base, the J end by 11 bases, with 18 bases between. The CDR3 DNA sequence: TGTGCCAGCAGTGAAGTATTAATTCGCGGGAAGGCCCAGCATTTT. Translation gives CASSEVLIRGKAQHF. Using reference TRBV2 and TRBJ1-5 for the parts outside the CDR3, the full variable domain is EPEVTQTPSHQVTQMGQEVILRCVPISNHLYFYWYRQILGQKVEFLVSFYNNEISEKSEIFDDQFSVERPDGSNFTLKIRSTKLEDSAMYFCASSEVLIRGKAQHFGDGTRLSIL.